These 30 T cell receptor beta chains came from one sample sequenced in a study of blood T cells in healthy people across ages. Alongside a J-beta primer mix, a sample-barcoded 5' primer served in a second PCR lasting roughly 7 to 12 cycles. From the 5' RACE reads, TCRdb called clonotypes with MiXCR, one entry per CDR3 protein. Here the sample spans some 690,000 distinct CDR3 sequences, 22% being singletons. The sample was blood. These TCRs come from a man aged 65-85 years in good health.

The chain recombines TRBV3-1 with TRBJ1-1; D unclear. CDR3 length equals 13 residues. The V end lost 1 base, the J end lost 5 bases, and 8 bases lay between the germline ends. Germline V gene sequence: CDR1 LGHDT, CDR2 YNNKEL (reference sequence). In nucleotides, the CDR3 is TGTGCCAGCAGCCAAGGGTGGGTAACTGAAGCTTTCTTT. It yields the protein CASSQGWVTEAFF.

V is TRBV7-2 and J is TRBJ2-1; no reliable D call. Germline CDR1 is SGHTA and CDR2 is FQGNSA. The CDR3 is made up of 13 amino acids. V was pared by 1 base and J by 9 bases, with 10 bases between. The CDR3 here is CASSLEMGTEQFF. CDR3 nucleotides: TGTGCCAGCAGCTTAGAGATGGGAACTGAGCAGTTCTTC.

In this sample, this clonotype turned up a few times. CDR3 protein: CASSLIAGGLDNEQFF. The CDR3 DNA reads TGTGCCAGCAGTCTAATAGCGGGAGGGCTCGACAATGAGCAGTTCTTC. The gene calls are TRBV3-1 and TRBJ2-1, with TRBD2 matching over 11 bases. CDR3 size: 16 residues. J gave up 5 bases and V 6 bases, and 9 bases lay outside the gene matches. The germline CDR1 and CDR2 sequences are LGHDT and YNNKEL (reference sequence).

J is TRBJ1-1 and V is TRBV12-3 or TRBV12-4; possibly TRBD1 for D (5 bases). V was trimmed by 6 bases and J by 4 bases, leaving 15 bases between them. The CDR3 is 14 residues long. The CDR3 region is CASSPGAAFTEAFF. In nucleotides, the CDR3 is TGTGCCAGCAGCCCCGGGGCGGCGTTCACTGAAGCTTTCTTT.

CDR3 bases: TGTGCCAGCAGCATTTATGGGGACTACGAGCAGTACGTC. Its protein product is CASSIYGDYEQYV. V is TRBV6-7 and J is TRBJ2-7, with no clear D. TRBV6-7 is flagged as an ORF with uncertain function. The CDR3 is 13 residues long. Trimming took 6 bases from V and 3 from J, leaving 12 bases between them.

The table lists this clonotype with a few counts. This chain joins TRBV29-1 and TRBJ2-1; D remains unclear. Deletions cut 3 bases from V and 4 bases from J, with 16 bases between. The CDR3 extends over 15 amino acids. CDR1 and CDR2 from the germline V gene are SQVTM and ANQGSEA. In DNA form, the CDR3 reads TGCAGCGTTGATCCCCCCGGAAAGCTTTACAATGAGCAGTTCTTC. Protein product: CSVDPPGKLYNEQFF.

The chain carries TRBV19 and TRBJ2-3, with TRBD1 as a possible D gene (6 bases). This CDR3 comprises 16 residues. CDR1 is LNHDA, CDR2 SQIVND, per germline (reference sequence). V was trimmed by 4 bases and J by 1 base, leaving 15 bases between them. The CDR3 reads CASSNLQGYGTDTQYF. The CDR3 region has the DNA TGTGCCAGTAGTAATCTACAGGGTTACGGCACAGATACGCAGTATTTT.

The chain is built from TRBV10-2 and TRBJ1-4, with 9 bases lining up with TRBD1. Germline values: CDR1 WSHSY, CDR2 SAAADI. This CDR3 contains 16 residues. V was clipped by 8 bases and J by 0 bases; unmatched bases: 7. DNA of the CDR3: TGCGCCAGCCGTAACACAGGGGGCGCAACTAATGAAAAACTGTTTTTT. Residues: CASRNTGGATNEKLFF.

The genes are TRBV7-2 and TRBJ2-1, with D unresolved. The DNA end is more similar to TRBJ2-5, so the J call may be wrong. Germline CDR1 and CDR2: SGHTA and FQGNSA. CDR3 length equals 14 residues. The CDR3 region has the DNA TGTGCCAGCAGCGTAGTTATATCTTCAGAGACCCAGTACTTC. Translated, it gives CASSVVISSETQYF.

This clonotype was counted between two and nine times. At one of its ends the junction is not consistent with the germline gene, which may arise from a read error. The chain joins TRBV5-1 to TRBJ2-1, with D unresolved. The J call may not be correct, given that the DNA end is closer to TRBJ2-7. Looked up from germline, CDR1 is SGHRS and CDR2 is YFSETQ. The CDR3 totals 13 residues. This chain's CDR3 is CASSLGASYEQYF. CDR3 nucleotide sequence: TGTGCCAGCAGCTTAGGCGCATCCTACGAGCAGTACTTC.

This clonotype was observed a handful of times. The junction and the germline gene differ at one end; a read error may be behind it. The J gene is TRBJ2-5, the V gene TRBV12-3 or TRBV12-4; possibly TRBD1 for D (6 bases). CDR3 length: 14 residues. The CDR3 DNA is TGTGCCAGCACCCTCGGGACACTCCAAAAGACCCAGTACTTC. Translation gives CASTLGTLQKTQYF.

This clonotype was seen at least ten times. This chain links TRBV24-1 with TRBJ2-1, with D unclear. Germline V gene lookup returns CDR1 KGHDR and CDR2 SFDVKD. The V end lost 2 bases, the J end lost 7 bases, and 5 bases lay between the germline ends. CDR3 length equals 12 residues. This CDR3 reads CATSDWGNEQFF. As DNA, the CDR3 is TGTGCCACCAGTGATTGGGGTAATGAGCAGTTCTTC.

The table lists this clonotype with a few counts. The chain has TRBV21-1 and TRBJ2-7; TRBD2 is the table's D call and was not checked against the DNA. TRBV21-1 constitutes a pseudogene. CDR3 length: 19 residues. In DNA form, the CDR3 reads TGTGCCAGCGGGTGCTCGCGAAGGACTAGCGGGAGGGCCCTCAACGAGCAGTACGTC. Translated, it gives CASGCSRRTSGRALNEQYV.

The chain couples TRBV12-3 or TRBV12-4 to TRBJ2-7; TRBD1 matches 7 bases. V trimming: 7 bases; J trimming: 5 bases; junction bases outside the gene matches: 8. CDR3 size: 13 residues. The CDR3 here is CASKFTGADEQYF. The CDR3 nucleotides read TGTGCCAGCAAATTCACAGGGGCTGACGAGCAGTACTTC.

The chain uses TRBV6-1 and TRBJ2-5; the D is unclear. Near its end, the DNA agrees better with TRBJ2-7, so the J call may be wrong. Germline V gives CDR1 MNHNS, CDR2 SASEGT. This CDR3 region has 12 residues. CDR3 DNA sequence: TGTGCCAGCAGTGAAGAACTCGGCGAGCAGTACTTC. This gives the protein CASSEELGEQYF.

This clonotype appeared a few times. The chain joins TRBV27 to TRBJ1-2; 7 nucleotides agree with TRBD1. The CDR3 has 16 residues. The V segment lost 4 bases and the J segment 7 bases; nucleotides outside the gene matches: 15. CDR1 and CDR2 from the germline V gene are MNHEY and SMNVEV (reference sequence). The CDR3 is CASSSLFRDRRSGYTF. CDR3 nucleotides: TGTGCCAGCAGTTCCCTCTTCCGGGACAGAAGAAGTGGCTACACCTTC.

The gene calls are TRBV10-3 and TRBJ2-2; perhaps TRBD2 as D (6 bases). Germline CDR1 reads ENHRY; CDR2 reads SYGVKD. The CDR3 loop spans 15 amino acids. V lost 5 bases and J lost 3, with 13 bases in between. CDR3 in amino acids: CAISLGGSYTGELFF. As DNA, the CDR3 is TGTGCCATCAGTCTTGGGGGGAGCTACACCGGGGAGCTGTTTTTT.

This clonotype has more than one count but fewer than ten. The J gene is TRBJ2-1, the V gene TRBV11-2; 12 nucleotides match TRBD1. Trimming removed 5 bases from V and 3 bases from J; junction bases left unmatched: 17. The V gene's germline CDR1 is SGHAT and CDR2 FQNNGV. The CDR3 is made up of 20 amino acids. CDR3 in DNA: TGTGCCAGCAGCGAGGTGGGGACAGGGGGCAGCGGGGGGTTCTACAATGAGCAGTTCTTC. It encodes CASSEVGTGGSGGFYNEQFF.

The V call is TRBV19, the J call TRBJ2-3; D is possibly TRBD2 (6 bases). CDR1 is LNHDA, CDR2 SQIVND, per germline (reference sequence). V lost 2 bases to trimming and J lost 6 bases, with 12 bases between them. The CDR3 is 14 amino acids. The CDR3: CASSIRVAGDTQYF. CDR3 DNA: TGTGCCAGTAGTATAAGAGTGGCGGGGGATACGCAGTATTTT.

CDR3 DNA sequence: TGCGCCAGCAGCTTGGTTAGTAGCGGGGGGGCCGTCAATGAGCAGTTCTTC. Translating gives CASSLVSSGGAVNEQFF. The chain has TRBV5-1 and TRBJ2-5; TRBD2 agrees at 11 bases. Matching the DNA end better, TRBJ2-1 makes the J call doubtful. The CDR3 loop spans 17 amino acids. The germline CDR1 and CDR2 sequences are SGHRS and YFSETQ.

The V and J genes are TRBV27 and TRBJ2-3; TRBD2 matches 8 bases. Per the germline V gene, CDR1 is MNHEY and CDR2 is SMNVEV (reference sequence). The CDR3 has 16 residues. Trimming cost V 6 bases and J 0 bases; bases outside gene matches: 8. In DNA, the CDR3 is TGTGCCAGCAGCCCGAGTCGACTAGCGAGCACAGATACGCAGTATTTT. Translated: CASSPSRLASTDTQYF.

This clonotype turned up a few times. The V and J genes are TRBV24-1 and TRBJ2-3, with a possible D match to TRBD1 (5 bases). CDR3 length: 15 residues. The V and J ends lost 7 bases and 6 bases respectively, with 19 bases between them. Germline assignment: CDR1 KGHDR and CDR2 SFDVKD. CDR3 sequence reads: CATSEGAGNADTQYF. The CDR3 coding sequence is TGTGCCACCAGCGAAGGCGCAGGGAACGCGGATACGCAGTATTTT.

V and J are TRBV2 and TRBJ2-1; 7 bases are shared with TRBD2. V lost 6 bases and J lost 8; bases outside the gene matches: 10. Germline loops: CDR1 SNHLY, CDR2 FYNNEI. This CDR3 has 14 amino acids. CDR3 sequence: CASRAGTTVYEQFF. CDR3 nucleotides: TGTGCCAGCAGAGCCGGGACTACTGTTTATGAGCAGTTCTTC. The full variable domain, with the rest looked up from reference TRBV2 and TRBJ2-1, is EPEVTQTPSHQVTQMGQEVILRCVPISNHLYFYWYRQILGQKVEFLVSFYNNEISEKSEIFDDQFSVERPDGSNFTLKIRSTKLEDSAMYFCASRAGTTVYEQFFGPGTRLTVL.

The chain joins TRBV6-1 to TRBJ2-5; possible D gene TRBD1, 5 bases. The CDR3 contains 13 residues. V was cut by 6 bases and J by 3 bases, with 11 bases left in between. Germline CDR1 reads MNHNS; CDR2 reads SASEGT. The CDR3, as DNA: TGTGCCAGCAGAGATGACAGAAAAGAGACCCAGTACTTC. Translation: CASRDDRKETQYF.

This clonotype was counted only a few times. The V and J genes are TRBV6-6 and TRBJ1-1, with TRBD1 matching 10 bases. The CDR3 extends over 15 amino acids. V dropped 6 bases and J dropped 3; count of bases not matched to a gene: 7. Germline V gene sequence: CDR1 MNHNY, CDR2 SVGAGI (reference sequence). CDR3 sequence (DNA): TGTGCCAGCAGGGACCCAGGACAGGGGGACACTGAAGCTTTCTTT. It is translated as CASRDPGQGDTEAFF.

At least ten counts were recorded for this clonotype. The chain links TRBV28 to TRBJ1-2; D perhaps matches TRBD1 (5 bases). Trimming took 8 bases from V and 3 from J, leaving 13 bases between them. The CDR3 length is 13 residues. Germline V gives CDR1 MDHEN, CDR2 SYDVKM. CDR3 region: CASFDGGYYGYTF. CDR3 nucleotides: TGTGCCAGCTTTGATGGGGGTTACTATGGCTACACCTTC.

The chain employs TRBV5-5 and TRBJ2-5; TRBD1 might be the D (5 bases). CDR1 is SGHKS, CDR2 YYEKEE, per germline (reference sequence). CDR3 length equals 19 residues. The V gene lost 4 bases and the J gene lost 5 bases, with 30 bases spanning the gap. The CDR3 region is CASSPSPLQADEKCETQYF. CDR3 coding DNA: TGTGCCAGCAGCCCCAGCCCCCTACAGGCGGACGAAAAGTGTGAGACCCAGTACTTC.

This clonotype was recorded a few times. One junction end disagrees with the germline gene, perhaps due to a read error. The CDR3 protein is CASSLVTGYTF. DNA of the CDR3: TGTGCCAGCAGTTTAGTCACAGGTTACACCTTT. J is TRBJ1-2 and V is TRBV12-3 or TRBV12-4; D perhaps matches TRBD1 (5 bases). The CDR3 runs 11 residues.

V is TRBV18 and J is TRBJ2-2; no clear D gene. This CDR3 comprises 14 residues. Trimming pared 0 bases from V and 6 bases from J, leaving 8 bases between. Looked up from germline, CDR1 is KGHSH and CDR2 is LQKENI. The chain's CDR3 is CASSPPEIPGELFF. CDR3 DNA: TGTGCCAGCTCACCACCGGAGATCCCCGGGGAGCTGTTTTTT.

This clonotype has a handful of counts. The genes are TRBV7-9 and TRBJ2-3, with 8 bases fitting TRBD2. The CDR3 totals 14 residues. CDR1 and CDR2 (germline): SEHNR, FQNEAQ (reference sequence). In DNA form, the CDR3 reads TGTGCTACCGCCCTCACTAGCGGCTCAGATACGCAGTATTTT. Translated, it gives CATALTSGSDTQYF.